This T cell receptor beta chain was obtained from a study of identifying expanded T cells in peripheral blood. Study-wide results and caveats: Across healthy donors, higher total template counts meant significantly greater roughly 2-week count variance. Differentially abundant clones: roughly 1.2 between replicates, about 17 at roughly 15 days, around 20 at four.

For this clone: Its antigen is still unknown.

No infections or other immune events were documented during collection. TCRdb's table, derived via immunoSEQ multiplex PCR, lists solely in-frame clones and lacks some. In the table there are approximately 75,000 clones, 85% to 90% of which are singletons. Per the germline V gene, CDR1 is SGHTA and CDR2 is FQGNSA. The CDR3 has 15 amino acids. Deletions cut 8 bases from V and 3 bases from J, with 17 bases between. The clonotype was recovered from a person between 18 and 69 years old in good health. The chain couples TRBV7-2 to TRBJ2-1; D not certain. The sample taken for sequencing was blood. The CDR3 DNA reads TGTGCCAGCGGCCCGGAGTCCAGTGGCTACAATGAGCAGTTCTTC. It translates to CASGPESSGYNEQFF. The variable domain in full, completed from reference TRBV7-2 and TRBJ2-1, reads GAGVSQSPSNKVTEKGKDVELRCDPISGHTALYWYRQSLGQGLEFLIYFQGNSAPDKSGLPSDRFSAERTGGSVSTLTIQRTQQEDSAVYLCASGPESSGYNEQFFGPGTRLTVL.